These T cell receptor beta chains were read from a single sample in a study of T cells in Graves' hyperthyroidism and ophthalmopathy. In TCRdb, the multiplex PCR reads were re-called with MiXCR into one record per CDR3 protein. In the table there are fewer than 750,000 distinct CDR3 sequences, roughly 15% of which are singletons. Sequencing was done on a sample of blood. The receptors stem from a middle-aged woman with Graves' ophthalmopathy. Each CDR3 is given with its conserved first and last residue. D genes are given only for firm matches. Clone size appears in some rows only: once, few, many, or a class for an expanded clone.

V gene	CDR3 length	J gene	D gene	clone size	CDR3 DNA	CDR3 protein
TRBV24-1	14	TRBJ2-2	.	many	TGTGCCACCAGTGACCCACTAGTTGTCGGGGAGCTGTTTTTT	CATSDPLVVGELFF
TRBV7-3	17	TRBJ2-5	TRBD2	many	TGTGCCAGCAGCTTAGGGTCTAGCGGGAGTGGAAGAGAGACCCAGTACTTC	CASSLGSSGSGRETQYF
TRBV3-1	13	TRBJ2-7	.	many	TGTGCCAGCAGCCAAGGATTCCCGGGGGAGCAGTACTTC	CASSQGFPGEQYF
TRBV9	15	TRBJ2-1	TRBD2	many	TGTGCCAGCAGCGTCCTAGCGGGAGATGTAAATGAGCAGTTCTTC	CASSVLAGDVNEQFF
TRBV6-1	13	TRBJ2-7	.	.	TGTGCCAGCTTGGACCCTTACTCCTACGAGCAGTACTTC	CASLDPYSYEQYF
TRBV12-3/TRBV12-4	13	TRBJ2-2	.	many	TGTGCCAGCAGTCGCAGGGATACCGGGGAGCTGTTTTTT	CASSRRDTGELFF
TRBV30	13	TRBJ2-7	.	many	TGTGCCTGGAGTAAGGGATCCCTAAGCGAGCAGTACTTC	CAWSKGSLSEQYF
TRBV6-1	13	TRBJ2-7	.	many	TGTGCCAGCAGTCAGGACGCTTCCTACGAGCAGTACTTC	CASSQDASYEQYF
TRBV19	14	TRBJ1-5	.	many	TGTGCCAGTAGTTCAGACTATAGCAATCAGCCCCAGCATTTT	CASSSDYSNQPQHF
TRBV11-1	15	TRBJ2-2	TRBD2	many	TGTGCCAGCAGCTGGGGGACTACCCACACCGGGGAGCTGTTTTTT	CASSWGTTHTGELFF
TRBV5-1	16	TRBJ2-5	TRBD2	few	TGCGCCAGCAGCTTGGGGTCTAGCGGGGCACAAGAGACCCAGTACTTC	CASSLGSSGAQETQYF
TRBV19	15	TRBJ2-2	.	many	TGTGCCAGTAGTATCCCAGGGATATACACCGGGGAGCTGTTTTTT	CASSIPGIYTGELFF
TRBV5-5	13	TRBJ2-4	TRBD1	few	TGTGCCAGCACCTGGACAGGGGGAAACATTCAGTACTTC	CASTWTGGNIQYF
TRBV28	14	TRBJ2-2	TRBD2	few	TGTGCCAGTTCCGGGACTAGAGGTCCCGGGGAGCTGTTTTTT	CASSGTRGPGELFF
TRBV10-3	15	TRBJ2-5	TRBD2	.	TGTGCCATCAGGGGAAGACTAGCGGACGAGGAGACCCAGTACTTC	CAIRGRLADEETQYF
TRBV6-1	15	TRBJ1-1	.	many	TGTGCCAGCAGGTTCCGGGGAGAAGTGAACACTGAAGCTTTCTTT	CASRFRGEVNTEAFF
TRBV11-2	17	TRBJ2-7	TRBD2	once	TGTGCCAGCAGCCTTGGGACTAGAAGGGTAGAATCCTACGAGCAGTACTTC	CASSLGTRRVESYEQYF
TRBV28	12	TRBJ1-2	.	.	TGTGCCAGCAGTTTACGGGGGGCTGGCTACACCTTC	CASSLRGAGYTF
TRBV30	14	TRBJ2-1	TRBD2	.	TGTGCCTGGGTGGGACTAGGAGGGTTTGGTGAGCAGTTCTTC	CAWVGLGGFGEQFF
TRBV11-2	13	TRBJ2-1	.	many	TGTGCCAGCAGCTTGGGCTACACGAATGAGCAGTTCTTC	CASSLGYTNEQFF
TRBV11-2	14	TRBJ2-7	.	many	TGTGCCAGCAGCTCCCCGGATGCTACAACCCTTCAGTACTTC	CASSSPDATTLQYF
TRBV5-1	15	TRBJ2-3	TRBD2	few	TGCGCCAGCAGCTTACCGGGACTAGCGGGAGATACGCAGTATTTT	CASSLPGLAGDTQYF
TRBV6-5	14	TRBJ1-2	.	many	TGTGCCAGCAGTTTCTCGGGCAGGTCCTATGGCTACACCTTC	CASSFSGRSYGYTF
TRBV12-3/TRBV12-4	14	TRBJ1-5	.	many	TGTGCCAGCAGTTTACAAGCAAGCAATCAGCCCCAGCATTTT	CASSLQASNQPQHF
TRBV13	16	TRBJ1-5	.	.	TGTGCCAGCAGCACCTCCAGACAGTTTAGCAATCAGCCCCAGCATTTT	CASSTSRQFSNQPQHF
TRBV19	14	TRBJ2-7	.	many	TGTGCCAGTAGTGGCCGGGACGGAGACTACGAGCAGTACTTC	CASSGRDGDYEQYF
TRBV4-3	13	TRBJ1-2	.	.	TGCGCCAGCAGCCATGCAGAAAACTATGGCTACACCTTC	CASSHAENYGYTF
TRBV30	14	TRBJ2-7	.	many	TGTGCCTGGAGTGCTGGAGGGAGTGCTCACGAGCAGTACTTC	CAWSAGGSAHEQYF
TRBV9	17	TRBJ1-3	TRBD1	.	TGTGCCAGCAGCGTCGGATCAGGGGGCGCATCAGGAAACACCATATATTTT	CASSVGSGGASGNTIYF
TRBV30	14	TRBJ2-7	TRBD2	few	TGTGCCTGGAGGACGGGAAGCGGGAACTACGAGCAGTACTTC	CAWRTGSGNYEQYF
TRBV9	15	TRBJ2-4	TRBD2	few	TGTGCCAGCAGCGTAGAAGGTAGCGGGAGAAGTATTCAGTACTTC	CASSVEGSGRSIQYF
TRBV7-6	17	TRBJ2-7	TRBD1	many	TGTGCCAGCAGCTTAGATAGGACAGGGTTTCGAACCTACGAGCAGTACTTC	CASSLDRTGFRTYEQYF
TRBV29-1	13	TRBJ1-1	TRBD1	.	TGCAGCGCTCGGGACAGGGGTAAAGATGAAGCTTTCTTT	CSARDRGKDEAFF
TRBV6-2/TRBV6-3	12	TRBJ2-7	.	many	TGTGCCAGCAGCGAATGGCGGGGCGAGCAGTACTTC	CASSEWRGEQYF
TRBV6-5	16	TRBJ2-6	.	.	TGTGCCAGCAGTTACTCGAAGGGTGGTGGGGCCAACGTCCTGACTTTC	CASSYSKGGGANVLTF
TRBV28	14	TRBJ2-2	.	many	TGTGCCAGCAGTAGGGTAGTGTTTAGCGGGGAGCTGTTTTTT	CASSRVVFSGELFF
TRBV28	10	TRBJ2-5	.	many	TGTGTATCGGGGAGAGAGACCCAGTACTTC	CVSGRETQYF
TRBV20-1	14	TRBJ1-1	TRBD1	many	TGCAGTCCTACCAAGGACAGGGGCTTAGCTGAAGCTTTCTTT	CSPTKDRGLAEAFF
TRBV6-5	16	TRBJ1-1	.	.	TGTGCCAGCAGTTACGGGTCGATGGGTATGAACACTGAAGCTTTCTTT	CASSYGSMGMNTEAFF
TRBV12-3/TRBV12-4	14	TRBJ2-2	.	many	TGTGCCAGCAGCCAACACCTAAACACCGGGGAGCTGTTTTTT	CASSQHLNTGELFF
TRBV7-9	14	TRBJ2-5	.	few	TGTGCCAGCAGCGCTCCGGTATCCAGAGAGACCCAGTACTTC	CASSAPVSRETQYF
TRBV28	20	TRBJ2-7	TRBD2	many	TGTGCCAGCAGTTTACCAGGACTAGCGGGAGGCACCTATAGCTCCTACGAGCAGTACTTC	CASSLPGLAGGTYSSYEQYF